What follows are 19 T cell receptor beta chains derived from one specimen sequenced in a study of OX40 agonist ivuxolimab in advanced cancers. Repertoires were generated with immunoSEQ multiplex PCR, while TCRdb's copy carries only in-frame clones and drops some. The sample holds roughly 77,000 clones, 80% to 95% seen once. Sample: CD4+ or CD8+ T cells sorted from blood, taken in a trial of the OX40 agonist ivuxolimab. These receptors all come from an adult with an advanced solid tumor such as melanoma, head and neck, liver or kidney cancer.

A few counts support this clone. The chain has TRBV11-2 and TRBJ1-1; D is unresolved. Trimming took 5 bases from V and 10 from J, leaving 11 bases between them. CDR1 is SGHAT and CDR2 is FQNNGV in the germline V gene. The CDR3 has 11 amino acids. The CDR3 coding sequence is TGTGCCAGCAGCCCGGACCCAGGAGCTTTCTTT. Translating it yields CASSPDPGAFF.

V and J are TRBV19 and TRBJ2-7, with 11 bases identical to TRBD2. The CDR3 runs 15 residues. Germline trimming cut 6 bases from V and 2 bases from J; bases unmatched to any gene: 6. Germline assignment: CDR1 LNHDA and CDR2 SQIVND (reference sequence). CDR3 amino acids: CASSSLAGGPYEQYF. CDR3 bases: TGTGCCAGTAGCTCCCTAGCGGGGGGACCCTACGAGCAGTACTTC.

This clone was detected once. The chain combines TRBV13 with TRBJ2-4, with unresolved D. The CDR3 length is 16 residues. Trimming took 2 bases from V and 0 from J, leaving 11 bases between them. The germline gives CDR1 PRHDT, CDR2 FYEKMQ (reference sequence). The CDR3: CASSLSLMIAKNIQYF. CDR3 nucleotides: TGTGCCAGCAGCTTAAGTTTGATGATAGCCAAAAACATTCAGTACTTC.

This rearrangement joins TRBV12-5 to TRBJ1-2; D gene uncertain. The CDR3 sequence is 13 residues long. Per the germline V gene, CDR1 is LGHNT and CDR2 is FRNRAP. Trimming left V 7 bases short and J 1 base short, with 10 bases between. CDR3 residues: CASALDGNYGYTF. Here the CDR3 DNA reads TGTGCTAGTGCCCTTGACGGTAACTATGGCTACACCTTC.

This clone was detected a few times. The chain is built from TRBV6-5 and TRBJ2-1, with D perhaps matching TRBD2 (7 bases). Germline loops: CDR1 MNHEY, CDR2 SVGAGI. The CDR3 runs to 15 residues. Deletions cut 3 bases from V and 6 bases from J, with 15 bases between. The CDR3 coding sequence is TGTGCCAGCAGTTATATGGGGGGGGGCCGCAATGAGCAGTTCTTC. It codes for CASSYMGGGRNEQFF.

The V call is TRBV5-6, the J call TRBJ1-1, with D possibly being TRBD1 (5 bases). Trimming removed 2 bases from V and 5 bases from J, with 13 bases in between. The V gene's germline CDR1 is SGHDT and CDR2 YYEEEE. There are 14 residues in the CDR3. This chain's CDR3 is CASSFNWGWTEAFF. CDR3 DNA sequence: TGTGCCAGCAGCTTTAACTGGGGGTGGACTGAAGCTTTCTTT.

The gene calls are TRBV9 and TRBJ1-2, with D possibly matching TRBD1 (5 bases). The CDR3 is 14 amino acids. Between the trimmed V and J ends, which lost 1 base and 2 bases, there was a span of 9 bases. Germline-derived CDR1 and CDR2 are SGDLS and YYNGEE. For the CDR3, the DNA is TGTGCCAGCAGCGTAAACGGGGGGAACTATGGCTACACCTTC. This sequence encodes CASSVNGGNYGYTF.

Only a few counts were recorded for this clone. The chain has TRBV5-4 and TRBJ2-1, with D unclear. Germline V gives CDR1 SGHNT, CDR2 YYREEE (reference sequence). The CDR3 length is 15 residues. V dropped 1 base and J dropped 8 bases, with 16 bases sitting between them. CDR3: CASSLLKEGKDEQFF. The DNA of the CDR3 is TGTGCCAGCAGCTTGCTAAAGGAAGGGAAGGATGAGCAGTTCTTC.

This chain connects TRBV27 to TRBJ1-1; possibly TRBD1 for D (5 bases). The V end was cut by 4 bases, the J end by 0 bases, with 12 bases between. CDR3 size: 15 residues. Germline CDR1 reads MNHEY; CDR2 reads SMNVEV (reference sequence). The CDR3 loop is CASSWVGTVNTEAFF. The DNA of the CDR3 is TGTGCCAGCAGTTGGGTCGGGACGGTGAACACTGAAGCTTTCTTT.

This clone was seen once. This rearrangement joins TRBV27 to TRBJ2-3; D might be TRBD1 or TRBD2, each matching 7 bases. Deletions cut 2 bases from V and 5 bases from J, with 17 bases between. Germline V lookup: CDR1 MNHEY, CDR2 SMNVEV (reference sequence). The CDR3 covers 16 residues. CDR3 sequence reads: CASSLRARGRGDTQYF. Here the CDR3 DNA reads TGTGCCAGCAGTTTACGCGCCAGGGGGAGGGGAGATACGCAGTATTTT.

V usage is TRBV27 and J usage is TRBJ1-2, with 9 bases aligning to TRBD1. The CDR3 is 13 amino acids. Trimming cost V 7 bases and J 8 bases; bases outside gene matches: 8. Germline-derived CDR1 and CDR2 are MNHEY and SMNVEV (reference sequence). CDR3 amino acids: CASTKGQGGGYTF. The CDR3 coding sequence is TGTGCCAGCACCAAGGGACAGGGCGGGGGCTACACCTTC.

This clone was recorded once. The rearrangement joins TRBV6-6 to TRBJ2-1; 8 positions match TRBD2. In germline, CDR1 is MNHNY, CDR2 SVGAGI (reference sequence). Trimming at V came to 0 bases and at J to 6 bases, leaving 4 bases not matched to a gene. This CDR3 is 15 amino acids long. In nucleotides, the CDR3 is TGTGCCAGCAGTTACTCAGGACTAGCCGTCAATGAGCAGTTCTTC. Protein product: CASSYSGLAVNEQFF.

The gene calls are TRBV4-3 and TRBJ1-3; possibly TRBD1 for D (6 bases). The CDR3 spans 15 residues. V shed 0 bases and J shed 4 bases, with 10 bases lying between them. From germline, CDR1 is LGHNA and CDR2 YSLEER. The CDR3 here is CASSQDGTTGNTIYF. DNA of the CDR3: TGCGCCAGCAGCCAAGATGGGACAACGGGAAACACCATATATTTT.

The J gene is TRBJ2-5, the V gene TRBV11-2; 10 positions agree with TRBD1. Near its end, the DNA agrees better with TRBJ2-7, so the J call may be wrong. CDR3 size: 16 residues. Germline values: CDR1 SGHAT, CDR2 FQNNGV. The CDR3 nucleotides are TGTGCCAGCAGCCGCAGTAAATGGACAGGGGGCTACGAGCAGTACTTC. It yields the protein CASSRSKWTGGYEQYF.

This rearrangement joins TRBV2 to TRBJ2-1; D perhaps matches TRBD1 (5 bases). CDR1 is SNHLY, CDR2 FYNNEI, per germline. Trimming shortened V by 3 bases and J by 6 bases, and 6 bases separated the two germline ends. The CDR3 covers 12 residues. The CDR3 DNA is TGTGCCAGCAGTGACAGGGTCAATGAGCAGTTCTTC. Its protein is CASSDRVNEQFF.

The chain employs TRBV5-1 and TRBJ1-4; a weak D match, TRBD1 (5 bases). V lost 4 bases to trimming and J lost 8 bases, with 12 bases between them. Germline V CDR1 and CDR2: SGHRS, YFSETQ. The CDR3 is 13 amino acids. The CDR3 bases are TGCGCCAGCAGCCCCGGGACGGCCGAAAAACTGTTTTTT. Amino acid sequence: CASSPGTAEKLFF.

The chain is built from TRBV27 and TRBJ1-2; D may be TRBD1 (5 bases). The CDR3 sequence is 13 residues long. Germline V gene sequence: CDR1 MNHEY, CDR2 SMNVEV (reference sequence). The V and J ends lost 5 bases and 4 bases respectively, with 11 bases between them. CDR3 DNA: TGTGCCAGCAGTATAGGAGGGGTCTATGGCTACACCTTC. Amino acids: CASSIGGVYGYTF.

V gene TRBV13 combines with J gene TRBJ1-4, with 10 nucleotides matching TRBD1. CDR1 and CDR2 from the germline V gene are PRHDT and FYEKMQ (reference sequence). Trimming removed 0 bases from V and 11 bases from J; junction bases left unmatched: 6. This CDR3 contains 15 residues. The CDR3 DNA sequence: TGTGCCAGCAGCTTAGGGACAGGGGGCGCGGGGAAACTGTTTTTT. Translated: CASSLGTGGAGKLFF.

V gene TRBV7-6 combines with J gene TRBJ2-2; TRBD2 might be the D (6 bases). Germline CDR1 and CDR2: SGHVS and FNYEAQ. This CDR3 comprises 14 residues. Trimming shortened V by 1 base and J by 4 bases, and 7 bases separated the two germline ends. CDR3 coding DNA: TGTGCCAGCAGCTTAGGAGCGGGCACCGGGGAGCTGTTTTTT. This translates into CASSLGAGTGELFF.